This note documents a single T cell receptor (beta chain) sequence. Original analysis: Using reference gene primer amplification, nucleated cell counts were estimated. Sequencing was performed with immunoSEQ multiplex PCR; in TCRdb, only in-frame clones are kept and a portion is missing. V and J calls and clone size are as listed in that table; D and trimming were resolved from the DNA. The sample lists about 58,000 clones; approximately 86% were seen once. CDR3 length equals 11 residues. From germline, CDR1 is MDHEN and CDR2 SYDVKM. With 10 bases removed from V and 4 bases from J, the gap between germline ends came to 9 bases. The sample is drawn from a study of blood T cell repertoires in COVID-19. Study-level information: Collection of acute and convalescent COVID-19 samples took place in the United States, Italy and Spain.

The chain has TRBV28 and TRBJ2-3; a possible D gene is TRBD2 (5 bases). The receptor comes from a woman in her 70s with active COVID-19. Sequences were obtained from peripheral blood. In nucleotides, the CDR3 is TGTGCCACTGGGCGGGCAGATACGCAGTATTTT. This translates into CATGRADTQYF.